A single T cell receptor beta chain is shown here with its context. Its matching antigen is unknown. These data belong to a study of T cell responses to AZD1222 COVID-19 vaccine. Study-level results: Sampled repertoires all dated from after the peak T cell response. Just a handful of AZD1222 recipients tested seropositive at baseline. Spike-specific TCR repertoires showed rising breadth and depth after two AZD1222 doses. There were vaccine-associated CD4 TCRs across spike, dominant at 160-218 and 743-854.

The CDR3 sequence is 16 residues long. CDR1 and CDR2 from the germline V gene are LGHNA and YSLEER. Between the trimmed V and J ends, which lost 0 bases and 3 bases, there was a span of 12 bases. Some clones are missing from TCRdb's copy, which holds only in-frame ones; the method was immunoSEQ multiplex PCR. The table includes 140,000 to 150,000 clones, around 90% detected once. The source material was peripheral blood, sampled 28 days after the second dose of the MenACWY control vaccine. V gene TRBV4-3 combines with J gene TRBJ1-3; D is perhaps TRBD1 (6 bases). The receptor comes from an adult who received the MenACWY meningococcal vaccine as a control. In nucleotides, the CDR3 is TGCGCCAGCAGCCAAGAGCCGGGGGCCGGTGGAAACACCATATATTTT. Encoded protein: CASSQEPGAGGNTIYF.